The 12 T cell receptor beta chains listed next were all sequenced from one sample in a study of blood T cell repertoires in COVID-19. The assay was immunoSEQ multiplex PCR, and TCRdb's table has in-frame clones only and misses some. The profile shows roughly 76,000 clones, around 87% of them singletons. Specimen: peripheral blood. Receptors originate from a woman under 30 with acute or convalescent COVID-19.

The chain uses TRBV4-1 and TRBJ1-5; TRBD1 aligns across 9 bases. This CDR3 is 16 amino acids long. V lost 0 bases to trimming and J lost 6 bases; unmatched junction nucleotides: 6. From germline, CDR1 is MGHRA and CDR2 YSYEKL. The DNA for the CDR3 is TGCGCCAGCAGCCAAGAGGGGACAGGGTCGCGTCAGCCCCAGCATTTT. This encodes CASSQEGTGSRQPQHF.

The CDR3 bases are TGTGCCAGCAGTATGGCGATAACTAGCCTCATCGGTGAGACCCAGTACTTC. Protein product: CASSMAITSLIGETQYF. V is TRBV28 and J is TRBJ2-5; maybe TRBD2 (6 bases). This CDR3 is 17 amino acids long. Germline CDR1 and CDR2: MDHEN and SYDVKM. V was pared by 5 bases and J by 5 bases, with 24 bases between.

The chain couples TRBV5-1 to TRBJ2-1; 8 bases fit TRBD1. This CDR3 spans 15 amino acids. Trimming removed 4 bases from V and 8 bases from J; junction bases left unmatched: 11. Germline V CDR1 and CDR2: SGHRS, YFSETQ. CDR3 amino acids: CASSADRGGLDEQFF. DNA for the CDR3: TGCGCCAGCAGCGCAGACAGGGGAGGTCTGGATGAGCAGTTCTTC. The entire variable domain, with the rest obtained from reference TRBV5-1 and TRBJ2-1, is as follows: KAGVTQTPRYLIKTRGQQVTLSCSPISGHRSVSWYQQTPGQGLQFLFEYFSETQRNKGNFPGRFSGRQFSNSRSEMNVSTLELGDSALYLCASSADRGGLDEQFFGPGTRLTVL.

Notes on this clone: The germline gene is not matched at one end of the junction; a read error may be the cause. The genes are TRBV27 and TRBJ1-3; 10 bases agree with TRBD1. The V gene's germline CDR1 is MNHEY and CDR2 SMNVEV (reference sequence). CDR3 size: 10 residues. The CDR3 nucleotides are TGTGCCAGCAGTTCGGACAGGGGGAGATTT. Protein product: CASSSDRGRF.

The DNA of the CDR3 is TGTGCCAGCTCGCTGGACAGGGCTGGAAACACCATATATTTT. It specifies CASSLDRAGNTIYF. The V and J genes are TRBV18 and TRBJ1-3; TRBD1 matches 8 bases. Germline V lookup: CDR1 KGHSH, CDR2 LQKENI. V dropped 6 bases and J dropped 2; count of bases not matched to a gene: 3. CDR3 length: 14 residues.

V is TRBV5-6 and J is TRBJ1-1; no reliable D call. The V and J ends lost 4 bases and 4 bases respectively, with 11 bases between them. The germline CDR1 and CDR2 sequences are SGHDT and YYEEEE. The CDR3 contains 13 residues. The CDR3 DNA sequence: TGTGCCAGCAGCGCCCAGCGGAGCACTGAAGCTTTCTTT. The encoded protein is CASSAQRSTEAFF.

This chain uses TRBV28 with TRBJ2-1; D might be TRBD2 (5 bases). V gave up 5 bases and J gave up 8 bases, with 25 bases separating them. In germline, CDR1 is MDHEN, CDR2 SYDVKM. The CDR3 totals 17 residues. CDR3 amino acids: CASSITSTSSDGDEQFF. In DNA, the CDR3 is TGTGCCAGCAGTATAACCTCTACTAGTTCGGACGGTGATGAGCAGTTCTTC.

This clone was seen only a few times. The rearrangement links TRBV7-2 to TRBJ1-3, with 7 bases fitting TRBD1. Germline lookup yields CDR1 SGHTA and CDR2 FQGNSA. The CDR3 has 16 amino acids. The V gene end was trimmed by 1 base and the J gene end by 4 bases; junction bases not matched to a gene: 7. CDR3 sequence (DNA): TGTGCCAGCAGCTTAGTGCAGGGGGTCGCGGGAAACACCATATATTTT. Protein: CASSLVQGVAGNTIYF. The full variable domain, in which reference TRBV7-2 and TRBJ1-3 provide the parts outside the CDR3, is GAGVSQSPSNKVTEKGKDVELRCDPISGHTALYWYRQSLGQGLEFLIYFQGNSAPDKSGLPSDRFSAERTGGSVSTLTIQRTQQEDSAVYLCASSLVQGVAGNTIYFGEGSWLTVV.

This clone was seen only once. V and J are TRBV5-6 and TRBJ2-3; 14 bases fit TRBD2. The germline V gene encodes CDR1 SGHDT and CDR2 YYEEEE. There are 18 residues in the CDR3. After removal of 4 bases from V and 2 bases from J, the junction contained 9 bases not matched to a gene. CDR3 sequence reads: CASSRTSGGLFNTDTQYF. The CDR3 nucleotides read TGTGCCAGCAGCAGGACTAGCGGGGGGCTCTTTAACACAGATACGCAGTATTTT.

This chain connects TRBV28 to TRBJ1-2; possibly TRBD1 for D (5 bases). The CDR3 is made up of 13 amino acids. Germline V gene lookup returns CDR1 MDHEN and CDR2 SYDVKM. The V gene lost 3 bases and the J gene lost 6 bases, with 11 bases spanning the gap. The CDR3 DNA is TGTGCCAGCAGTTTTATGTGGGGGGATGGCTACACCTTC. The encoded protein is CASSFMWGDGYTF.

The chain employs TRBV18 and TRBJ1-3, with D hard to call. Per germline, CDR1 KGHSH and CDR2 LQKENI. V dropped 2 bases and J dropped 4 bases, with 15 bases sitting between them. The length of the CDR3 is 16 residues. The chain's CDR3 is CASSPRLTPQGNTIYF. CDR3 coding DNA: TGTGCCAGCTCACCAAGACTTACTCCCCAGGGAAACACCATATATTTT.

The V and J genes are TRBV30 and TRBJ1-6; D unclear. The germline V and J ends were trimmed by 4 bases and 4 bases, with 8 bases remaining between them. This CDR3 is 13 amino acids long. CDR1 and CDR2 from the germline V gene are GTSNPN and SVGIG (reference sequence). In DNA, the CDR3 is TGTGCCTGGAAACAGTTATATAATTCACCCCTCCACTTT. Amino acid sequence: CAWKQLYNSPLHF.